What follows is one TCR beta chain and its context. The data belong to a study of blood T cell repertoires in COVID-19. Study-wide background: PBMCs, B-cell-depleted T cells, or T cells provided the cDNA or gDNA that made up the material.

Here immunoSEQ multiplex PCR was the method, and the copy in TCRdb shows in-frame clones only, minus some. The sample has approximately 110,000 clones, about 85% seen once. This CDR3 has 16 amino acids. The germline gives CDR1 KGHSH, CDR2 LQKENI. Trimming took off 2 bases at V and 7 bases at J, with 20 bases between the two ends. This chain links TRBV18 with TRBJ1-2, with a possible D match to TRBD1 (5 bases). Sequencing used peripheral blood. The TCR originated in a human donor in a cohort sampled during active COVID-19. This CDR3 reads CASSPSFQGLASGYTF. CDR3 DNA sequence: TGTGCCAGCTCACCATCCTTTCAGGGATTGGCAAGTGGCTACACCTTC.